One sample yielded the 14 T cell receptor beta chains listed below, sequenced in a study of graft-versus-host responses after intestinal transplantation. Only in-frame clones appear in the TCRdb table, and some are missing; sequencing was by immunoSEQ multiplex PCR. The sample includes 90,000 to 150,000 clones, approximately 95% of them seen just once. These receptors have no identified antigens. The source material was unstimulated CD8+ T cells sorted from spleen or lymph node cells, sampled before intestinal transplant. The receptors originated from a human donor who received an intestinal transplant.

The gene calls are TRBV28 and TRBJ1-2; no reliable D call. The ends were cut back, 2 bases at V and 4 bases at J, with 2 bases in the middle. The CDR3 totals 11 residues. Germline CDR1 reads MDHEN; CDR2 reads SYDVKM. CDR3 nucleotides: TGTGCCAGCAGTTTACTCTATGGCTACACCTTC. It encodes CASSLLYGYTF.

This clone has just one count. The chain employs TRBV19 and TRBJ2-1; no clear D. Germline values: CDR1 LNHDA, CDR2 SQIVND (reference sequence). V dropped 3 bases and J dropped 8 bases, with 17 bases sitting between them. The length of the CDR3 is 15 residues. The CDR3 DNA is TGTGCCAGTAGTATGATAGTGGAGAAGGGTGATGAGCAGTTCTTC. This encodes CASSMIVEKGDEQFF.

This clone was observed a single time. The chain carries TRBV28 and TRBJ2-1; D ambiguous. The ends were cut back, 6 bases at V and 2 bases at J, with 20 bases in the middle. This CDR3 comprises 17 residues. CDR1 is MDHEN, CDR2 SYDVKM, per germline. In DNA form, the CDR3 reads TGTGCCAGCAGCCCCCTACCCGGGCGCCAGACCTACAATGAGCAGTTCTTC. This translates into CASSPLPGRQTYNEQFF. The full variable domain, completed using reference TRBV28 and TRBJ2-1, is DVKVTQSSRYLVKRTGEKVFLECVQDMDHENMFWYRQDPGLGLRLIYFSYDVKMKEKGDIPEGYSVSREKKERFSLILESASTNQTSMYLCASSPLPGRQTYNEQFFGPGTRLTVL.

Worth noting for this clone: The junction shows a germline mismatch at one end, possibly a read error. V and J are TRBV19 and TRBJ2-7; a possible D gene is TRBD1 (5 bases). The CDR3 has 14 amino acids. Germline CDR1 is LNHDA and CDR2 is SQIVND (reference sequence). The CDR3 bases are TGTGCCAGTGGTATTCCAGGGTATCCCTACGAGCAGTACTTC. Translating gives CASGIPGYPYEQYF.

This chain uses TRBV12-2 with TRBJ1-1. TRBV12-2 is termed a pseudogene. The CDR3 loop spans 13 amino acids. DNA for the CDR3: TGTGCAAGTCGCTTAAGGATGAACACTGAAGCTTTCTTT. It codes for CASRLRMNTEAFF.

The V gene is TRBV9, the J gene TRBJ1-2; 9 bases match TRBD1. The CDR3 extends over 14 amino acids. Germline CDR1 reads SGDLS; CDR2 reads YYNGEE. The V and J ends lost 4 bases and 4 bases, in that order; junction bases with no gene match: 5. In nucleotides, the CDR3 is TGTGCCAGCAGCAAACAGGGGGCCCCCTATGGCTACACCTTC. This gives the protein CASSKQGAPYGYTF. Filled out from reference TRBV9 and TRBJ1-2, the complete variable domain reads DSGVTQTPKHLITATGQRVTLRCSPRSGDLSVYWYQQSLDQGLQFLIQYYNGEERAKGNILERFSAQQFPDLHSELNLSSLELGDSALYFCASSKQGAPYGYTFGSGTRLTVV.

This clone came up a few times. CDR3 DNA sequence: TGTGCCAGCAGTTACTTAACAGGGGCCACTGAAGCTTTCTTT. It yields the protein CASSYLTGATEAFF. The chain carries TRBV6-5 and TRBJ1-1; 7 positions match TRBD1. The CDR3 is made up of 14 amino acids. Losses at the gene ends were 1 base for V and 4 bases for J; bases not matched to a gene: 3. Germline CDR1 reads MNHEY; CDR2 reads SVGAGI.

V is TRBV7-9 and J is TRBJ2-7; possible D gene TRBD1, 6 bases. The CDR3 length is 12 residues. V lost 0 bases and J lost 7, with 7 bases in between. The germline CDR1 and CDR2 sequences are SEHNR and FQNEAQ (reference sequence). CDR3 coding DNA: TGTGCCAGCAGCTTAGCAGGACAGGAGCAGTACTTC. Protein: CASSLAGQEQYF.

CDR3 DNA: TGCGCCAGCAGCCAAGACCAGGTCTCCTACGAGCAGTACTTC. Its translation: CASSQDQVSYEQYF. The rearrangement uses TRBV4-3 and TRBJ2-5; D uncertain. The J call is doubtful: the DNA matches TRBJ2-7 better. The CDR3 length is 14 residues. Germline V gene lookup returns CDR1 LGHNA and CDR2 YSLEER.

CDR3 loop: CAISEAARDEQFF. The CDR3 DNA follows: TGTGCCATCAGTGAGGCAGCTAGGGATGAGCAGTTCTTC. The genes are TRBV10-3 and TRBJ2-1; D gene ambiguous. Between the trimmed V and J ends, which lost 2 bases and 8 bases, there was a span of 10 bases. Germline loops: CDR1 ENHRY, CDR2 SYGVKD. The CDR3 loop spans 13 amino acids.

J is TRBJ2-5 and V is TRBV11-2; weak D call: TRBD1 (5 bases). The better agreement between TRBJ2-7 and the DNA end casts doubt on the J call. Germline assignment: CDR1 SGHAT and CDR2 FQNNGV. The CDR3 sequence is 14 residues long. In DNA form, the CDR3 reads TGTGCCAGCAGATCTCAGGGATACCTCTACGAGCAGTACTTC. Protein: CASRSQGYLYEQYF.

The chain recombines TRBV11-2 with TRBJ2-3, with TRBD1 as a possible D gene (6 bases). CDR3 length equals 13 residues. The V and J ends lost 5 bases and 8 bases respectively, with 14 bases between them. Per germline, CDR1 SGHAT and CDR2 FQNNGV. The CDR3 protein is CASSPPVGGTQYF. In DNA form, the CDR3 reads TGTGCCAGCAGCCCCCCTGTAGGGGGTACGCAGTATTTT.

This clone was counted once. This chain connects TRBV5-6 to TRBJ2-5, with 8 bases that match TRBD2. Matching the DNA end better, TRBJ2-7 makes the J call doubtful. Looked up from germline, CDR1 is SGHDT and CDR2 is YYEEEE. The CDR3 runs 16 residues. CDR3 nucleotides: TGTGCCAGCAGCTTGATGGGTAGCGGGGCGACCTACGAGCAGTACTTC. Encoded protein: CASSLMGSGATYEQYF.

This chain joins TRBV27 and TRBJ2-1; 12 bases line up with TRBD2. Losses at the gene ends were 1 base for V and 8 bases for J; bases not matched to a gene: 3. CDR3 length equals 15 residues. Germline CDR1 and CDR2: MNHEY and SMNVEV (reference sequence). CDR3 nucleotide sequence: TGTGCCAGCAGTTTATTCCTAGCGGGAGGGGATGAGCAGTTCTTC. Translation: CASSLFLAGGDEQFF.